What follows are 16 T cell receptor beta chains derived from one specimen sequenced in a study of metastatic and nonmetastatic thyroid tumors. TCRdb re-called clones via MiXCR from the PCR reads. Of some 25,000 clones listed, approximately 20% are singletons. Each patient went into thyroid surgery without having received any treatment. Material for sequencing was blood. The receptor set was obtained from a male donor with papillary thyroid cancer or a benign thyroid nodule (not recorded which). Some clones in this sample may be carry-over from other donors' samples.

This clone is medium-sized within its sample. V usage is TRBV19 and J usage is TRBJ1-2; no reliable D call. CDR3 size: 11 residues. V was trimmed by 7 bases and J by 8 bases, leaving 11 bases between them. Germline V gene data show CDR1 as LNHDA and CDR2 as SQIVND (reference sequence). This CDR3 is CASKRSEGYTF. The CDR3 nucleotides are TGTGCCAGTAAGCGTTCCGAGGGCTACACCTTC.

The sample holds many counts of this clone. The chain couples TRBV19 to TRBJ2-3; no reliable D call. V shed 6 bases and J shed 3 bases, with 13 bases lying between them. Germline loops: CDR1 LNHDA, CDR2 SQIVND (reference sequence). The CDR3 sequence is 14 residues long. The CDR3 loop is CASRDIGMTDTQYF. The CDR3 DNA reads as TGTGCCAGTAGAGACATAGGTATGACAGATACGCAGTATTTT.

By sample fraction, this clone is medium-sized. The V gene is TRBV24-1, the J gene TRBJ2-2; 11 bases are a match to TRBD2. V lost 6 bases, J lost 11 bases, and 7 bases stayed unmatched. Germline-derived CDR1 and CDR2 are KGHDR and SFDVKD. There are 14 residues in the CDR3. For the CDR3, the DNA is TGTGCCACCAGTATAGCGGGAGGGCCGAGTGAGCTGTTTTTT. It codes for CATSIAGGPSELFF.

By share of the sample, this clone is medium-sized. V and J are TRBV6-4 and TRBJ2-3; D unresolved. Germline CDR1 is MRHNA and CDR2 is SNTAGT. Trimming cost V 0 bases and J 3 bases, with 13 bases left between them. The CDR3 has 16 amino acids. CDR3 sequence (DNA): TGTGCCAGCAGTGACTCGTCCATCGGCTCGACAGATACGCAGTATTTT. Protein: CASSDSSIGSTDTQYF.

In its sample, this clone was seen many times. This chain connects TRBV9 to TRBJ2-2, with D possibly matching TRBD1 (5 bases). Germline V gene data show CDR1 as SGDLS and CDR2 as YYNGEE. V lost 7 bases and J 4 bases, leaving 14 bases between the germline ends. This CDR3 has 14 residues. CDR3 in DNA: TGTGCCAGCGGGGCCCAACTGGGCACCGGGGAGCTGTTTTTT. The encoded protein is CASGAQLGTGELFF.

This clone was found a few times. The CDR3 region is CASSDVTIGRWYEQYF. DNA of the CDR3: TGCGCCAGCAGTGACGTTACTATCGGTAGATGGTACGAGCAGTACTTC. This chain joins TRBV10-2 and TRBJ2-7; unclear D gene. The CDR3 runs 16 residues. Germline CDR1 WSHSY, CDR2 SAAADI. Trimming took off 3 bases at V and 4 bases at J, with 19 bases between the two ends.

Ten or more counts support this clone. This chain connects TRBV20-1 to TRBJ1-5; 7 nucleotides agree with TRBD1. This CDR3 comprises 15 residues. The germline V gene has CDR1 DFQATT and CDR2 SNEGSKA (reference sequence). V was pared by 6 bases and J by 2 bases, with 10 bases of the junction left unmatched. The CDR3 spells CSATQGRVGNQPQHF. The CDR3 nucleotides read TGCAGTGCAACACAGGGGCGCGTCGGCAATCAGCCCCAGCATTTT.

This clone was found many times. This chain connects TRBV9 to TRBJ2-2; TRBD1 might be the D (6 bases). V gave up 4 bases and J gave up 7 bases, with 20 bases separating them. Germline assignment: CDR1 SGDLS and CDR2 YYNGEE. This CDR3 is 16 amino acids long. CDR3 protein: CASSLLGGGSDGELFF. CDR3 DNA sequence: TGTGCCAGCAGCCTATTAGGTGGGGGCAGTGACGGGGAGCTGTTTTTT.

This clone has a count of ten or more. The chain recombines TRBV4-2 with TRBJ2-1; TRBD2 matches 7 bases. The germline V gene has CDR1 LGHNA and CDR2 YNFKEQ. The CDR3 has 16 amino acids. The V gene end was trimmed by 1 base and the J gene end by 4 bases; junction bases not matched to a gene: 7. This CDR3 reads CASSQATSFDYNEQFF. Written as DNA, the CDR3 is TGTGCCAGCAGCCAAGCGACTAGCTTTGATTACAATGAGCAGTTCTTC.

This sequence joins TRBV2 and TRBJ1-1, with 8 bases matching TRBD1. V gave up 8 bases and J gave up 1 base; unmatched junction bases: 6. Looked up from germline, CDR1 is SNHLY and CDR2 is FYNNEI. This CDR3 is built from 14 residues. The CDR3 bases are TGTGCCAGCGGGAAAGACAGGGGGAACACTGAAGCTTTCTTT. It translates to CASGKDRGNTEAFF. Complete variable domain (other parts from reference TRBV2 and TRBJ1-1): EPEVTQTPSHQVTQMGQEVILRCVPISNHLYFYWYRQILGQKVEFLVSFYNNEISEKSEIFDDQFSVERPDGSNFTLKIRSTKLEDSAMYFCASGKDRGNTEAFFGQGTRLTVV.

The chain is built from TRBV24-1 and TRBJ2-1, with 8 bases fitting TRBD1. CDR1 is KGHDR, CDR2 SFDVKD, per germline. Unmatched junction bases numbered 7, after V lost 5 bases and J lost 8 bases. The CDR3 has 14 amino acids. The CDR3: CATSVADRDHEQFF. Here the CDR3 DNA reads TGTGCCACCAGTGTGGCGGACAGGGATCATGAGCAGTTCTTC.

This rearrangement joins TRBV6-5 to TRBJ2-2; D unresolved. This CDR3 comprises 12 residues. Germline V lookup: CDR1 MNHEY, CDR2 SVGAGI. Between the trimmed V and J ends, which lost 2 bases and 7 bases, there was a span of 5 bases. The CDR3 bases are TGTGCCAGCAGTTACCCGGGCGGGGAGCTGTTTTTT. This codes for CASSYPGGELFF.

This clone appeared many times. The genes are TRBV4-2 and TRBJ2-4, with 7 positions matching TRBD2. The germline V gene has CDR1 LGHNA and CDR2 YNFKEQ. The CDR3 is 18 amino acids. The ends lost 2 bases at V and 0 bases at J; junction bases unmatched: 10. The CDR3 loop reads CASSQLAGAGLAKNIQYF. CDR3 DNA sequence: TGTGCCAGCAGCCAACTGGCGGGAGCTGGCCTAGCCAAAAACATTCAGTACTTC.

This clone was seen repeatedly, ten times or more. The chain employs TRBV7-8 and TRBJ2-2; 7 bases are a match to TRBD1. The CDR3 is 17 amino acids. Germline V gives CDR1 SGHVS, CDR2 FQNEAQ. The V and J ends lost 5 bases and 3 bases, in that order; junction bases with no gene match: 12. CDR3 loop: CASSTTETGSYTGELFF. The CDR3 nucleotides read TGTGCCAGCAGCACAACGGAGACAGGGTCGTACACCGGGGAGCTGTTTTTT.

The rearrangement uses TRBV6-1 and TRBJ2-1; weak D call: TRBD2 (7 bases). Trimming shortened V by 7 bases and J by 7 bases, and 17 bases separated the two germline ends. The CDR3 is 14 residues long. Germline lookup yields CDR1 MNHNS and CDR2 SASEGT. This CDR3 reads CASIEGGGTNEQFF. DNA of the CDR3: TGTGCCAGCATAGAGGGGGGGGGGACGAATGAGCAGTTCTTC.

This clone was seen many times. This chain joins TRBV20-1 and TRBJ2-4; 8 bases fit TRBD1. The CDR3 is made up of 13 amino acids. With V trimmed by 3 bases and J by 4 bases, 2 bases remained unmatched. Looked up from germline, CDR1 is DFQATT and CDR2 is SNEGSKA (reference sequence). The CDR3 DNA reads as TGCAGTGCTAGTACAGGGGGAAAAAACATTCAGTACTTC. As protein: CSASTGGKNIQYF.